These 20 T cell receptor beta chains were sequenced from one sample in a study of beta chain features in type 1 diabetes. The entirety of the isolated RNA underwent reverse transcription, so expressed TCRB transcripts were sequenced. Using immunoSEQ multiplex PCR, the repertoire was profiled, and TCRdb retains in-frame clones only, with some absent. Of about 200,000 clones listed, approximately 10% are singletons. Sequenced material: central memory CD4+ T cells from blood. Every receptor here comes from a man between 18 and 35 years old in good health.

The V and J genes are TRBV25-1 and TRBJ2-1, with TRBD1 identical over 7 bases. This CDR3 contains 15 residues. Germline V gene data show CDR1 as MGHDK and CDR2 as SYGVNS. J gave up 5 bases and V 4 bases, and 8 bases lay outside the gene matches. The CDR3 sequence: CASSAYPRGNNEQFF. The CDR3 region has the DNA TGTGCCAGCAGTGCCTACCCCAGGGGGAACAATGAGCAGTTCTTC.

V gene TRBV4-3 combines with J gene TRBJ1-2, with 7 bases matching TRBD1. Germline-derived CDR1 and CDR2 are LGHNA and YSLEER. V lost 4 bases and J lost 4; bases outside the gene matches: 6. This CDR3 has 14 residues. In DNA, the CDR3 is TGCGCCAGCAGCCCCACCGGGACAGCCTATGGCTACACCTTC. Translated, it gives CASSPTGTAYGYTF.

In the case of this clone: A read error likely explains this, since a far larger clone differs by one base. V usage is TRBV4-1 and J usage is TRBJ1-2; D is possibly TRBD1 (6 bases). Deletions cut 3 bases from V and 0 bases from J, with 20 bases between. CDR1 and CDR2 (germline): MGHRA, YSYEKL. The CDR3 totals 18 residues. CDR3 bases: TGCGCCAGCAGCCACGGGACACGGGGGCGAACCACTAACTATGGCTACACCTTC. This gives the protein CASSHGTRGRTTNYGYTF.

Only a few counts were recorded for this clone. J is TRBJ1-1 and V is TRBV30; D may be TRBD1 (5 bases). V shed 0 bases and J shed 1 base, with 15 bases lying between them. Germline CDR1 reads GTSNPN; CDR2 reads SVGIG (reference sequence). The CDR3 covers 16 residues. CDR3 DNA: TGTGCCTGGAGTGTACTCTTAGGGGTTACGAACACTGAAGCTTTCTTT. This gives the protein CAWSVLLGVTNTEAFF.

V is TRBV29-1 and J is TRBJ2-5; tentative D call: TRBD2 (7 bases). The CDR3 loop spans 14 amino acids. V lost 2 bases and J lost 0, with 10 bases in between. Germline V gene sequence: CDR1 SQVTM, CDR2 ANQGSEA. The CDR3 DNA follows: TGCAGCGTTGAAAGGGGGGGGTACCAAGAGACCCAGTACTTC. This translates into CSVERGGYQETQYF.

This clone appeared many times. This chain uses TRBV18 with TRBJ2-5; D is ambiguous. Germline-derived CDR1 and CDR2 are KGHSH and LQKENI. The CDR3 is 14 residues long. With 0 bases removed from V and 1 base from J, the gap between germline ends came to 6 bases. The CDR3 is CASSPPNSQETQYF. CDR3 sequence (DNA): TGTGCCAGCTCACCACCGAACAGCCAAGAGACCCAGTACTTC.

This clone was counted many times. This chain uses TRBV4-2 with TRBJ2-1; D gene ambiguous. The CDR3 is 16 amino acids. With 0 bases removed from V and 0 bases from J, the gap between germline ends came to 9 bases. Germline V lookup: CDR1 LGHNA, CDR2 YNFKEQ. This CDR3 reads CASSQDIRNSYNEQFF. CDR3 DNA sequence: TGTGCCAGCAGCCAAGATATTAGGAACTCCTACAATGAGCAGTTCTTC.

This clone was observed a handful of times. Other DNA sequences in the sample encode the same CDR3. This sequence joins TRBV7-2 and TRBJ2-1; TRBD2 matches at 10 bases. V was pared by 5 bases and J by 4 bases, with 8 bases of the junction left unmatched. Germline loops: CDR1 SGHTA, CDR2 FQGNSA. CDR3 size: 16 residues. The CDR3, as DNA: TGTGCCAGCAGCGATGAACTAGCGGGGCGATACAATGAGCAGTTCTTC. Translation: CASSDELAGRYNEQFF.

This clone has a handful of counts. The CDR3 nucleotides are TGTGCCAGCAGCCCGGGCTCCCCAGAGACCCAGCATTTT. Amino acids: CASSPGSPETQHF. This chain uses TRBV7-6 with TRBJ1-5, with D unclear. V was cut by 5 bases and J by 11 bases, with 16 bases left in between. The CDR3 runs to 13 residues. The germline V gene encodes CDR1 SGHVS and CDR2 FNYEAQ.

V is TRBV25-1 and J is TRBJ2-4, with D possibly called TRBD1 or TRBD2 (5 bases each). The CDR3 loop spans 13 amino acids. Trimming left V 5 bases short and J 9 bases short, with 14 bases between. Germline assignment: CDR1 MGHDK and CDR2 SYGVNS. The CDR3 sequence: CASSRQGEGIQYF. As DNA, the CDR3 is TGTGCCAGCAGTCGTCAGGGAGAGGGCATTCAGTACTTC.

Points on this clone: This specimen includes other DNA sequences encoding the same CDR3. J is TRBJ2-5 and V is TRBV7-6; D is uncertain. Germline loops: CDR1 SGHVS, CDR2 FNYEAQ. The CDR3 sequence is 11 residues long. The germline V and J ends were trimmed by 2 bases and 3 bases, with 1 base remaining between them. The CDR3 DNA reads TGTGCCAGCAGCTTAAAAGAGACCCAGTACTTC. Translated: CASSLKETQYF. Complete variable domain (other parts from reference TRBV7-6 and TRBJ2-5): GAGVSQSPRYKVTKRGQDVALRCDPISGHVSLYWYRQALGQGPEFLTYFNYEAQQDKSGLPNDRFSAERPEGSISTLTIQRTEQRDSAMYRCASSLKETQYFGPGTRLLVL.

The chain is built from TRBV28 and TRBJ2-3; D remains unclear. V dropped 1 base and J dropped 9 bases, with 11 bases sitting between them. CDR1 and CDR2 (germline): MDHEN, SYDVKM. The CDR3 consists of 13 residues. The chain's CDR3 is CASSLSTPGTQYF. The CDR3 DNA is TGTGCCAGCAGTTTATCTACGCCTGGAACGCAGTATTTT.

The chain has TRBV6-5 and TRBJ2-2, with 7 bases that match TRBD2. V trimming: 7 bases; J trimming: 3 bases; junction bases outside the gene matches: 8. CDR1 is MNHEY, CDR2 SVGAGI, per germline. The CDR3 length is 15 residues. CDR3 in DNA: TGTGCCAGCACTATCCGGGGGGTTGACACCGGGGAGCTGTTTTTT. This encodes CASTIRGVDTGELFF.

The CDR3 sequence: CASSRGILLNEKLFF. CDR3 bases: TGTGCCAGCAGTCGGGGCATACTGCTTAATGAAAAACTGTTTTTT. This chain links TRBV27 with TRBJ1-4; D might be TRBD1 (5 bases). The V end was cut by 5 bases, the J end by 4 bases, with 14 bases between. The germline CDR1 and CDR2 sequences are MNHEY and SMNVEV (reference sequence). The CDR3 contains 15 residues.

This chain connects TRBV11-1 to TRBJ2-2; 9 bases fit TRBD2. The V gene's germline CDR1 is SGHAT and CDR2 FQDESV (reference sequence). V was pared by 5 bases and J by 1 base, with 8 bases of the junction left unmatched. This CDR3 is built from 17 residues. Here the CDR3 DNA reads TGTGCCAGCAGCCCGTGGGGACTAGCCGTGAACACCGGGGAGCTGTTTTTT. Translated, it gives CASSPWGLAVNTGELFF.

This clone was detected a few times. This CDR3 reads CAISSAGTGAPSGANVLTF. The CDR3 nucleotides are TGTGCCATCAGTTCAGCCGGGACAGGGGCTCCCTCTGGGGCCAACGTCCTGACTTTC. The rearrangement links TRBV10-3 to TRBJ2-6; 10 bases fit TRBD1. The CDR3 loop spans 19 amino acids. CDR1 is ENHRY, CDR2 SYGVKD, per germline. V gave up 5 bases and J gave up 0 bases; unmatched junction bases: 10.

In nucleotides, the CDR3 is TGTGCCAGCAGCGTAGAGGAGGAGACGGCGCAGTACTTC. It yields the protein CASSVEEETAQYF. The V and J genes are TRBV9 and TRBJ2-7, with D possibly being TRBD2 (5 bases). V gave up 0 bases and J gave up 9 bases, with 13 bases separating them. CDR3 length: 13 residues. Germline CDR1 SGDLS, CDR2 YYNGEE.

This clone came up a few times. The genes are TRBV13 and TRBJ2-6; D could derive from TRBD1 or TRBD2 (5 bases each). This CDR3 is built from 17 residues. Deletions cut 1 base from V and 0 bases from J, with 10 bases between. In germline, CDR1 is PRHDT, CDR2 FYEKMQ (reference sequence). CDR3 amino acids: CASSLVVGDSGANVLTF. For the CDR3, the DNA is TGTGCCAGCAGCTTAGTAGTGGGGGACTCTGGGGCCAACGTCCTGACTTTC.

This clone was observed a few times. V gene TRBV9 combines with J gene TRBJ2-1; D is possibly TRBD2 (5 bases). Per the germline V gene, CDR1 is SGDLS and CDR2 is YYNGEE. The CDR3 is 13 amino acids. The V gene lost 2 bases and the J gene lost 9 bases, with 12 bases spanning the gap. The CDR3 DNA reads TGTGCCAGCAGCGTCGGACTTCCATCTGAGCAGTTCTTC. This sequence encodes CASSVGLPSEQFF.

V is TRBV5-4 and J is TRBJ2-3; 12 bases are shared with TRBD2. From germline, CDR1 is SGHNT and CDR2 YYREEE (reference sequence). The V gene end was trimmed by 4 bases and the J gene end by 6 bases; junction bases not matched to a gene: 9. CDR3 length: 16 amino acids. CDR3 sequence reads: CASSPGLAGRGDTQYF. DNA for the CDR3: TGTGCCAGCAGCCCCGGACTAGCGGGAAGGGGGGATACGCAGTATTTT.